The TCR beta chain described here comes from a study of blood T cell repertoires in COVID-19. The length of the CDR3 is 12 residues. Trimming pared 6 bases from V and 4 bases from J, leaving 9 bases between. CDR1 and CDR2 from the germline V gene are MNHEY and SVGAGI. The sample holds a few counts of this clone. Assay: immunoSEQ multiplex PCR; the TCRdb copy retains only in-frame clones and omits some. Here the sample spans about 200,000 clones, approximately 89% being singletons. The rearrangement uses TRBV6-5 and TRBJ1-2; no reliable D call. The receptor was isolated from a woman in her forties with acute or convalescent COVID-19. The sample comprised peripheral blood. CDR3 residues: CASRDFLYGYTF. The CDR3 DNA sequence: TGTGCCAGCAGGGACTTCCTCTATGGCTACACCTTC.